The entry below describes one T cell receptor (beta chain). Ten or more counts support this clonotype. It has no known antigen specificity. Base qualities were left out, and no much larger clone turns up one base away. Blood bank volunteers in Maryland, USA served as the healthy controls. TCR libraries for sorted subsets were made from approximately 960,000 sorted CD4+ or CD8+ T cells. Peripheral blood underwent Ficoll-Hypaque density gradient centrifugation to isolate PBMCs, which were then cryopreserved in liquid nitrogen. Paired sorted CD4+ and CD8+ subsets came from healthy controls, HAM/TSP patients and MS patients. The CDR3 runs 15 residues from the cysteine to the phenylalanine. CDR3 DNA is the only sequence kept; it has 45 bases, read in frame from the first base. The germline V gene specifies MNHEY as CDR1 and SVGAGI as CDR2. The germline ends are 20 bases apart after V is trimmed by 5 bases and J by 6 bases.

This entry belongs to a study of neurological immune-mediated disorders (dated by TCRdb to the late 2010s). Study-wide context: Peripheral blood TCR-beta repertoires from HTLV-I-associated myelopathy (HAM/TSP) patients, multiple sclerosis patients and healthy controls were compared by UMI-based sequencing. The cohort included 60 to 70 subjects: about 15 with HAM/TSP, about 34 with multiple sclerosis, and some 20 healthy controls. Longitudinal samples, technical triplicates and paired sorted CD4+ and CD8+ T-cell subsets, alongside PBMC samples, were included among the approximately 110 TCR-beta libraries. What the authors observed across the whole study: No identical CDR3 amino acid sequences were shared among expanded clones across subjects, suggesting private TCR-beta repertoires in all groups. TCR clonal expansion was highest in HAM/TSP patients and lowest in MS patients, with MS patients falling below even healthy controls.

cDNA synthesis used template-switch 5'RACE with a primer carrying a 10-nucleotide random unique molecular identifier tagging each TCR transcript. Every sequencing run covered 15-18 subjects and yielded more than 180 million TCR-beta sequences. Total RNA was extracted with the RNeasy kit. The KAPA Real-time Library Amplification kit was used to amplify TCR-beta VDJ regions with primers for the TCR constant region and the 5'RACE anchor. A first PCR added sample indexes and Illumina adaptors, and a second PCR then raised library yield. The roughly 650 bp TCR product was size-selected on a 2% E-gel SizeSelection system after Ampure bead purification. Before pooling, library quality was checked on a Bioanalyzer, concentration was measured with Qubit, and libraries were quantified with the Kapa Library Quantification kit. Paired-end 2 x 150 bp sequencing of the libraries was performed on an Illumina HiSeq 2500. To increase sequence diversity, about 24-32% phiX was spiked into each library pool. Under the source paper's analysis protocol: The UMI-based MiGEC pipeline processed quality-filtered reads and removed over 80% of raw TCR sequences during error correction. VDJ genes were aligned to IMGT germline references, and each clonotype was defined by a unique CDR3 amino acid sequence together with V-J genes. Clonal expansion, Shannon diversity, and CDR3 relatedness (CalcPairwiseDistances, ClusterSamples) were evaluated with VDJtools, and phylogenetic trees were built with CLCbio workbench. Using coefficient-of-variation modelling across technical triplicates, the study counted a clone as expanded if it had at least 8 unique UMIs. TCRdb reran the public reads through fastp at Q25 and MiXCR, keeping productive beta chains. Each CDR3 protein appears once, grouped with its most common genes and DNA. These V and J calls rely on TCRdb rather than the paper's analysis. Recorded for this sample are about 21,000 distinct CDR3 sequences; about 6.2% of them occurred a single time. The top ten constitute about 45% of the sample.

This clonotype originated in a man aged 18 to 30 in good health. The chain joins TRBV6-5 to TRBJ2-7; the D element might be TRBD1 or TRBD2, as each aligns at 6 bases. Specimen: CD8+ T cells from blood. The CDR3 reads as follows: CASSGIFRGAGEQYF. The DNA reads TGTGCCAGCAGTGGAATTTTTAGGGGGGCCGGCGAGCAGTACTTC.